Shown below are 17 T cell receptor beta chains from a single sample sequenced in a study of shared clonotypes between healthy human individuals (dated by TCRdb to about 2020). The library was built by means of the immunoSEQ multiplex PCR assay. In TCRdb, the immuneACCESS table is reduced to in-frame sequences with V and J assigned. These tables do not hold every clone; where another copy was compared, an unresolved V gene accounts for under half, and the others remain unexplained. The sample contains roughly 500,000 clones, 70% to 80% of them found a single time. The ten most abundant clones make up 12% of the sample. What was sequenced was PBMCs. The receptors derive from a woman aged 40 to 50 in good health. Some clones in this sample may be carry-over from other donors' samples.

The rearrangement links TRBV2 to TRBJ1-1; TRBD1 might be the D (6 bases). The germline V gene has CDR1 SNHLY and CDR2 FYNNEI. V was trimmed by 6 bases and J by 4 bases, leaving 21 bases between them. This CDR3 is built from 16 residues. The DNA for the CDR3 is TGTGCCAGCAGCTTAGTGGGGGCAGGGGATAGCACTGAAGCTTTCTTT. Translation gives CASSLVGAGDSTEAFF. The full variable domain, with the rest looked up from reference TRBV2 and TRBJ1-1, is EPEVTQTPSHQVTQMGQEVILRCVPISNHLYFYWYRQILGQKVEFLVSFYNNEISEKSEIFDDQFSVERPDGSNFTLKIRSTKLEDSAMYFCASSLVGAGDSTEAFFGQGTRLTVV.

The rearrangement links TRBV2 to TRBJ2-6; D unclear. This CDR3 is 17 amino acids long. CDR1 SNHLY and CDR2 FYNNEI come from the germline V gene. Deletions cut 1 base from V and 2 bases from J, with 12 bases between. In DNA, the CDR3 is TGTGCCAGCAGTGAAGACTACGATAGGCCTGGGGCCAACGTCCTGACTTTC. Protein product: CASSEDYDRPGANVLTF.

CDR3 sequence: CASSYRVEGYTF. The DNA for the CDR3 is TGTGCCAGCAGTTACAGGGTTGAGGGCTACACCTTC. The genes are TRBV2 and TRBJ1-2; a possible D gene is TRBD1 (6 bases). V lost 5 bases, J lost 8 bases, and 12 bases lay in between. The CDR3 is 12 amino acids. Germline loops: CDR1 SNHLY, CDR2 FYNNEI.

This chain links TRBV5-6 with TRBJ2-7; the D gene is possibly TRBD1 (5 bases). Trimming removed 0 bases at V and 6 bases at J, with 13 bases between. Per germline, CDR1 SGHDT and CDR2 YYEEEE. This CDR3 region has 14 residues. The chain's CDR3 is CASSLGAGLGEQYF. The CDR3 nucleotides are TGTGCCAGCAGCTTGGGGGCAGGGTTGGGCGAGCAGTACTTC.

This clone was seen a few times. The J gene is TRBJ2-4, the V gene TRBV30; 7 positions match TRBD2. CDR3 length equals 14 residues. Looked up from germline, CDR1 is GTSNPN and CDR2 is SVGIG (reference sequence). J was trimmed by 5 bases and V by 4 bases; bases with no gene match: 8. The CDR3 region has the DNA TGTGCCTGGATAAGTAGCGGGCACCAAAACATTCAGTACTTC. It is translated as CAWISSGHQNIQYF.

This clone was seen more than once but under ten times. This CDR3 is also generated by other DNA sequences in the sample. V is TRBV25-1 and J is TRBJ2-2, with 8 nucleotides matching TRBD2. Losses at the gene ends were 5 bases for V and 6 bases for J; bases not matched to a gene: 5. The CDR3 has 14 amino acids. Germline CDR1 reads MGHDK; CDR2 reads SYGVNS. CDR3 nucleotide sequence: TGTGCCAGCAGTCCAGCGGGAGAAGCCGGGGAGCTGTTTTTT. As protein: CASSPAGEAGELFF.

The V call is TRBV14, the J call TRBJ2-7, with D hard to call. The V gene lost 0 bases and the J gene lost 4 bases, with 13 bases spanning the gap. Germline V gene sequence: CDR1 SGHDN, CDR2 FVKESK. The CDR3 extends over 15 amino acids. The CDR3 region has the DNA TGTGCCAGCAGCCAAGATTTAGGGTTAAAGTACGAGCAGTACTTC. Protein product: CASSQDLGLKYEQYF.

This chain uses TRBV7-2 with TRBJ2-1; D gene ambiguous. The germline V gene has CDR1 SGHTA and CDR2 FQGNSA. V lost 4 bases and J lost 6, with 10 bases in between. The CDR3 sequence is 13 residues long. The CDR3 loop is CASSSPPVNEQFF. The CDR3 DNA reads TGTGCCAGCAGCTCCCCCCCCGTCAATGAGCAGTTCTTC.

V is TRBV7-3 and J is TRBJ2-7; the D is unclear. The V gene lost 2 bases and the J gene lost 1 base, with 6 bases spanning the gap. This CDR3 comprises 13 residues. Germline-derived CDR1 and CDR2 are SGHTA and FQGTGA. The CDR3: CASSLESSYEQYF. The CDR3 coding sequence is TGTGCCAGCAGCTTAGAATCTTCCTACGAGCAGTACTTC.

This clone occurred a few times. The chain combines TRBV5-6 with TRBJ2-7, with 10 nucleotides matching TRBD1. Trimming removed 3 bases from V and 3 bases from J; junction bases left unmatched: 0. The germline CDR1 and CDR2 sequences are SGHDT and YYEEEE. The CDR3 sequence is 13 residues long. The CDR3 region has the DNA TGTGCCAGCAGCTGGACAGGGGGCTACGAGCAGTACTTC. It is translated as CASSWTGGYEQYF.

This clone has only one observation. The chain carries TRBV6-1 and TRBJ2-5; no reliable D call. V lost 4 bases to trimming and J lost 4 bases, with 4 bases between them. CDR1 and CDR2 from the germline V gene are MNHNS and SASEGT. This CDR3 is built from 11 residues. CDR3 loop: CASSGVETQYF. CDR3 bases: TGTGCCAGCAGTGGAGTAGAGACCCAGTACTTC.

The chain recombines TRBV18 with TRBJ2-1, with 11 bases matching TRBD2. Germline loops: CDR1 KGHSH, CDR2 LQKENI. With 1 base clipped from V and 9 bases from J, the junction kept 5 bases outside the gene matches. The CDR3 runs to 15 residues. The CDR3 protein is CASSPLTSGSSEQFF. The CDR3 DNA follows: TGTGCCAGCTCACCACTCACTAGCGGGAGTAGTGAGCAGTTCTTC.

DNA for the CDR3: TGTGCCAGCAGCCCAGCTGGGCGGGAGCGTAGGAATGAGCAGTTCTTC. Its translation: CASSPAGRERRNEQFF. The V gene is TRBV11-1, the J gene TRBJ2-1, with 7 bases lining up with TRBD2. Looked up from germline, CDR1 is SGHAT and CDR2 is FQDESV (reference sequence). This CDR3 contains 16 residues. Trimming took 5 bases from V and 7 from J; bases not matched to a gene: 14.

The chain is built from TRBV19 and TRBJ2-3, with 7 bases fitting TRBD1. Losses at the gene ends were 6 bases for V and 5 bases for J; bases not matched to a gene: 5. Looked up from germline, CDR1 is LNHDA and CDR2 is SQIVND (reference sequence). CDR3 length equals 13 residues. For the CDR3, the DNA is TGTGCCAGTAGAAGACAGGGTCGAGATACGCAGTATTTT. This gives the protein CASRRQGRDTQYF.

Written as DNA, the CDR3 is TGTGCCAGCCCCAAAGGGAGGAGTAAGGATGAGCAGTTCTTC. It yields the protein CASPKGRSKDEQFF. The V gene is TRBV25-1, the J gene TRBJ2-1; possibly TRBD2 for D (6 bases). Looked up from germline, CDR1 is MGHDK and CDR2 is SYGVNS. V was pared by 8 bases and J by 8 bases, with 19 bases between. This CDR3 spans 14 amino acids.

The rearrangement joins TRBV6-5 to TRBJ1-1; no clear D gene. The V end lost 6 bases, the J end lost 1 base, and 15 bases lay between the germline ends. The CDR3 loop spans 15 amino acids. CDR1 is MNHEY and CDR2 is SVGAGI in the germline V gene. Here the CDR3 reads CASSPPGVWNTEAFF. The CDR3 DNA follows: TGTGCCAGCAGCCCTCCCGGGGTCTGGAACACTGAAGCTTTCTTT.

V is TRBV7-9 and J is TRBJ1-1; the match to TRBD1 covers 9 bases. The CDR3 contains 14 residues. The J segment lost 5 bases and the V segment lost 4 bases, leaving 5 bases of the junction unmatched. Germline-derived CDR1 and CDR2 are SEHNR and FQNEAQ (reference sequence). DNA of the CDR3: TGTGCCAGCAGCTCGAGGACAGGGGAGACTGAAGCTTTCTTT. It yields the protein CASSSRTGETEAFF.